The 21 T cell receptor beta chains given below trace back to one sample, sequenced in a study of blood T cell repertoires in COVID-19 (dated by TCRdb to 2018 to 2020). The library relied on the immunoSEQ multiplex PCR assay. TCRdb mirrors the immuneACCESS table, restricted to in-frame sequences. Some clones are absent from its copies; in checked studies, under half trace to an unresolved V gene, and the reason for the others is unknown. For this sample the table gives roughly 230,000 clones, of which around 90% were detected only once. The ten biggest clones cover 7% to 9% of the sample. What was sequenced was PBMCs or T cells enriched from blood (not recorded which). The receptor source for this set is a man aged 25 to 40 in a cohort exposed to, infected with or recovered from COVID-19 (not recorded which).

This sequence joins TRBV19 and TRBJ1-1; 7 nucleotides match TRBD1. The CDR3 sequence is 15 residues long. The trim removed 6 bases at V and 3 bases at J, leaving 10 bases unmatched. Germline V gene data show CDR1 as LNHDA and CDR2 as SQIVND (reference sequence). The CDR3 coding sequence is TGTGCCAGTAGCCGCGACAGGGTCCCCCACACTGAAGCTTTCTTT. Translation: CASSRDRVPHTEAFF.

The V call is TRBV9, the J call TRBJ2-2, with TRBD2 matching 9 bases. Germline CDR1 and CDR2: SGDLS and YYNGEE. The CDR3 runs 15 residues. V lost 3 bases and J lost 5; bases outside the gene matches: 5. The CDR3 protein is CASSDGLARTGELFF. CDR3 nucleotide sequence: TGTGCCAGCAGCGACGGACTAGCGAGGACCGGGGAGCTGTTTTTT. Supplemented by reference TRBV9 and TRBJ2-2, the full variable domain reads DSGVTQTPKHLITATGQRVTLRCSPRSGDLSVYWYQQSLDQGLQFLIQYYNGEERAKGNILERFSAQQFPDLHSELNLSSLELGDSALYFCASSDGLARTGELFFGEGSRLTVL.

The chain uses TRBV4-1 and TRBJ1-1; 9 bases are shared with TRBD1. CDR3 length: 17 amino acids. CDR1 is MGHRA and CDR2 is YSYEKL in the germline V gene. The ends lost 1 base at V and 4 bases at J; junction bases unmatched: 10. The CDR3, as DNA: TGCGCCAGCAGCCAAGGGTCGTCCTACAGGGGGCCCACTGAAGCTTTCTTT. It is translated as CASSQGSSYRGPTEAFF.

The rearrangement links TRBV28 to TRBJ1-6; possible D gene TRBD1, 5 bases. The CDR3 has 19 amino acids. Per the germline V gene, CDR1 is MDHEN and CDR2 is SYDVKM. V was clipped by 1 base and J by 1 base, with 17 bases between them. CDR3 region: CASSLLFRAGYSYNSPLHF. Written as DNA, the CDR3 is TGTGCCAGCAGTTTATTATTCCGGGCAGGGTATTCCTATAATTCACCCCTCCACTTT.

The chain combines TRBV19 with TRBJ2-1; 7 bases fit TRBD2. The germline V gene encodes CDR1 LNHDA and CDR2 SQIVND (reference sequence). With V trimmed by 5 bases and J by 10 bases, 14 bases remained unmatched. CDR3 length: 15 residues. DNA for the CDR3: TGTGCCAGTAGTGCCGGGACTACCTCTCGGAGCGAGCAGTTCTTC. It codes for CASSAGTTSRSEQFF. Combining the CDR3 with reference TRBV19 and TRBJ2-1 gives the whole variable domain DGGITQSPKYLFRKEGQNVTLSCEQNLNHDAMYWYRQDPGQGLRLIYYSQIVNDFQKGDIAEGYSVSREKKESFPLTVTSAQKNPTAFYLCASSAGTTSRSEQFFGPGTRLTVL.

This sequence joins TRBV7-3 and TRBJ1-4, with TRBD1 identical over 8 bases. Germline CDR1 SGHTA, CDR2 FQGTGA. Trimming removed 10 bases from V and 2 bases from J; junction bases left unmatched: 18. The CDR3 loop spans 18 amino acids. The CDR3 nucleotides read TGTGCCACACGAGTCCAGGGCTGGGCAGGGGGCACTAATGAAAAACTGTTTTTT. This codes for CATRVQGWAGGTNEKLFF.

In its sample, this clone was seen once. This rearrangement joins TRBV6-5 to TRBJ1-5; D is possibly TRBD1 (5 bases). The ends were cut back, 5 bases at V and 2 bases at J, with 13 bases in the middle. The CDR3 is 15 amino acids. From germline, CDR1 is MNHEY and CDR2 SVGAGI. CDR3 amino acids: CASSPGVFGNQPQHF. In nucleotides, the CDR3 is TGTGCCAGCAGTCCGGGGGTATTTGGCAATCAGCCCCAGCATTTT.

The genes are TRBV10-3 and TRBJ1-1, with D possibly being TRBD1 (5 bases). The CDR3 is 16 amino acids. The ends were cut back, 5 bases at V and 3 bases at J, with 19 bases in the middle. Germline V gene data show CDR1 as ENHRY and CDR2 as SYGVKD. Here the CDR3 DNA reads TGTGCCATCAGTATTACAGGAGCACCGGTCTACACTGAAGCTTTCTTT. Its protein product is CAISITGAPVYTEAFF.

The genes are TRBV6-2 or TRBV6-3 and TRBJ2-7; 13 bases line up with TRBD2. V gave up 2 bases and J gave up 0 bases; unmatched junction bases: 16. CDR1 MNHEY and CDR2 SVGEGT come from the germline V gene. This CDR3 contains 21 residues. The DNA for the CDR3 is TGTGCCAGCAGTTACCGTATCCGACTAGCGGGAGGACGGGCCCTCTCCTACGAGCAGTACTTC. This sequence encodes CASSYRIRLAGGRALSYEQYF.

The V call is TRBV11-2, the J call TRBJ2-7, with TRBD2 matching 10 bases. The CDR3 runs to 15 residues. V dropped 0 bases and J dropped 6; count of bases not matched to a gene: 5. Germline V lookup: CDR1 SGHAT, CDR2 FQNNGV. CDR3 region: CASSLDSSGRVEQYF. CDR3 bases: TGTGCCAGCAGCTTAGACTCTAGCGGGAGAGTCGAGCAGTACTTC.

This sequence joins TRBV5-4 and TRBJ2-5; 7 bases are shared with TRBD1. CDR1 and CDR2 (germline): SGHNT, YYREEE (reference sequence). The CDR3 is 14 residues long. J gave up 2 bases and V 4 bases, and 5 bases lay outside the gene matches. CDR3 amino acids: CASSQGQTQETQYF. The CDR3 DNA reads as TGTGCCAGCAGCCAGGGACAGACGCAAGAGACCCAGTACTTC.

In nucleotides, the CDR3 is TGTGCCAGCAGCAGGGGACAGGGGAATTCACCCCTCCACTTT. This gives the protein CASSRGQGNSPLHF. V gene TRBV7-3 combines with J gene TRBJ1-6; 10 bases fit TRBD1. The CDR3 totals 14 residues. Germline trimming cut 5 bases from V and 7 bases from J; bases unmatched to any gene: 2. CDR1 and CDR2 (germline): SGHTA, FQGTGA.

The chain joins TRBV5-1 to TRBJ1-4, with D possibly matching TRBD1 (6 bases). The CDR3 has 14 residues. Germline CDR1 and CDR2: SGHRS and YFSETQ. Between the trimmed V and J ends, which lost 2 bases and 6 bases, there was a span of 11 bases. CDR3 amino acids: CASSLGGADEKLFF. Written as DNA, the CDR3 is TGCGCCAGCAGCTTAGGGGGGGCTGATGAAAAACTGTTTTTT.

The CDR3 sequence: CASSKNEGLGTEAFF. Here the CDR3 DNA reads TGTGCCAGCAGCAAAAACGAGGGTTTAGGCACTGAAGCTTTCTTT. J is TRBJ1-1 and V is TRBV21-1. TRBV21-1 is a documented pseudogene. The CDR3 contains 15 residues.

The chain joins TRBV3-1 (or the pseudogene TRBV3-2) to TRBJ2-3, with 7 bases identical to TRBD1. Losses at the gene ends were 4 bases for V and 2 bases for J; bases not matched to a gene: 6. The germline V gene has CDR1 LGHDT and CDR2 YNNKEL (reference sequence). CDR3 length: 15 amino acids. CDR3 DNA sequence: TGTGCCAGCAGCCCTCGACAGGGTAACACAGATACGCAGTATTTT. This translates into CASSPRQGNTDTQYF.

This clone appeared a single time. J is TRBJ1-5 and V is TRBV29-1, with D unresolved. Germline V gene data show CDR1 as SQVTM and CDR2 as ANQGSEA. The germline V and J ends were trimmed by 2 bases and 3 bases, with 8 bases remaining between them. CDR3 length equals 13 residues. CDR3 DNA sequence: TGCAGCGTTGAATTTGGGCCCAATCAGCCCCAGCATTTT. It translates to CSVEFGPNQPQHF.

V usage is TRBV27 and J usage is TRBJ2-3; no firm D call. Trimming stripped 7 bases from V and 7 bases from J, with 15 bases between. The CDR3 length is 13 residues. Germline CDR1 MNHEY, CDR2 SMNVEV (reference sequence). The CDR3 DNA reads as TGTGCCAGCATGAGTTCAATCATTTATACGCAGTATTTT. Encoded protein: CASMSSIIYTQYF.

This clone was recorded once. The CDR3, as DNA: TGTGCCAGCAGCCGAAGTGGGTCTAGCCGAAACAATGAGCAGTTCTTC. Amino acid sequence: CASSRSGSSRNNEQFF. V gene TRBV9 combines with J gene TRBJ2-1; the D gene is possibly TRBD2 (5 bases). The CDR3 is 16 amino acids. Germline assignment: CDR1 SGDLS and CDR2 YYNGEE. Trimming took 4 bases from V and 5 from J, leaving 19 bases between them.

The CDR3 region is CTSSQDRGKTPFF. The CDR3 DNA is TGCACCAGCAGCCAAGACAGGGGGAAGACACCTTTCTTT. This rearrangement joins TRBV1 to TRBJ1-1; no DNA check was done on the table's D call, TRBD1. TRBV1 is designated a pseudogene. This CDR3 is built from 13 residues.

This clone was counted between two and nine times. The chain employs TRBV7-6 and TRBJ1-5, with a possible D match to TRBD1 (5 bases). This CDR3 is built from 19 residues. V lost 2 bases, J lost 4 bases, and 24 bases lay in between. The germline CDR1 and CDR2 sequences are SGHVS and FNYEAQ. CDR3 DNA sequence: TGTGCCAGCAGCTTAACTCTTCCCGGGGGAACAAAAACTAATCAGCCCCAGCATTTT. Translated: CASSLTLPGGTKTNQPQHF. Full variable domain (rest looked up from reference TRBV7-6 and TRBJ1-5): GAGVSQSPRYKVTKRGQDVALRCDPISGHVSLYWYRQALGQGPEFLTYFNYEAQQDKSGLPNDRFSAERPEGSISTLTIQRTEQRDSAMYRCASSLTLPGGTKTNQPQHFGDGTRLSIL.

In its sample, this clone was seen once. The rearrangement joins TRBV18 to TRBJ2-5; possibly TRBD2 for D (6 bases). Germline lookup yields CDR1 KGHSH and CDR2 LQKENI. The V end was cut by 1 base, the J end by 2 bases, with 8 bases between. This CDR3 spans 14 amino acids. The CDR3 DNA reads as TGTGCCAGCTCACCACGCGGGGTTCAAGAGACCCAGTACTTC. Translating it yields CASSPRGVQETQYF.